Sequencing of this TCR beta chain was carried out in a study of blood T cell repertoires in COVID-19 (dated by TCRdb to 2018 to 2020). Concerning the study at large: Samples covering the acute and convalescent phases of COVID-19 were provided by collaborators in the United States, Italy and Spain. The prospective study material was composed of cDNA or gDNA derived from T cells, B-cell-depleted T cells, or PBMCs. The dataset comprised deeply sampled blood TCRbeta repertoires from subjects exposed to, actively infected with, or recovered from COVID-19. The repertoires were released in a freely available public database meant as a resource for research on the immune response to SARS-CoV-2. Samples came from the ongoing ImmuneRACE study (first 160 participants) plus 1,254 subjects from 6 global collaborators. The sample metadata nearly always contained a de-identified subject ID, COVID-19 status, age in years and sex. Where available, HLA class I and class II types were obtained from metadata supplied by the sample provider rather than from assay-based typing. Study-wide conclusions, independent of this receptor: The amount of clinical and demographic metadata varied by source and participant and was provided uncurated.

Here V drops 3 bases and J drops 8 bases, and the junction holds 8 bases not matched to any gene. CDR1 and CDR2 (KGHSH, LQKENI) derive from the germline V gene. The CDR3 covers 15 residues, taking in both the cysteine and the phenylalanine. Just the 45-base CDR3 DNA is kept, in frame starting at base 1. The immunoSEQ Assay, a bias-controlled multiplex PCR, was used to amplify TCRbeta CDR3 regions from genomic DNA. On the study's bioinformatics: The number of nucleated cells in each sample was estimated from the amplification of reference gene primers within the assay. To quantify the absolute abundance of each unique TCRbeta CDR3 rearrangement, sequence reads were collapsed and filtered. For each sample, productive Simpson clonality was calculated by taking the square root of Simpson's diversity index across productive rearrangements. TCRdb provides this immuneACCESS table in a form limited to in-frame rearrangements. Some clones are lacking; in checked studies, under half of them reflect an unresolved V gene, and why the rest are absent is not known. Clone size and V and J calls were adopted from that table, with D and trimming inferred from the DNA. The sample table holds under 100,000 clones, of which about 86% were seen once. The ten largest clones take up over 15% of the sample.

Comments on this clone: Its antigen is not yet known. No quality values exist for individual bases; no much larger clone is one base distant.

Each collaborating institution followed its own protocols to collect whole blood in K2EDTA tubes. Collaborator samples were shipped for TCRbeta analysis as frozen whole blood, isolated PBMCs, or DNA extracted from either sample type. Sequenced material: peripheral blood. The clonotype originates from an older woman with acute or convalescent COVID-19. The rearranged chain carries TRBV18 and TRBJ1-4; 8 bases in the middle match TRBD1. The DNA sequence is TGTGCCAGCTCACCCCAAACAGGGGGTCGAGAAAAACTGTTTTTT. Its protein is CASSPQTGGREKLFF.